The TCR beta chain described here comes from a study of T cells in Graves' hyperthyroidism and ophthalmopathy. Across the study: Once the initial diagnosis was made, peripheral blood was obtained before any treatment.

This clonotype was found a few times. What it binds is unknown. CDR3 length equals 14 residues. V lost 6 bases and J lost 2; bases outside the gene matches: 7. Looked up from germline, CDR1 is MNHEY and CDR2 is SVGEGT. Hyperthyroidism had been newly diagnosed in patients aged 18 to 65, and its duration was under 2 months. Fresh peripheral blood, around 9.3 ml, was the source of the PBMCs. Whole-study results and caveats: In the blood, most expanded thyroid clonotypes above 0.001 appeared as well.

Template material for amplifying TCR beta CDR3 regions consisted of RNA transcripts. The HTBI primer set served for first-round RT-PCR of the TCR CDR3. TCRdb called the multiplex PCR reads again in MiXCR, with one record for every CDR3 protein. The sample carries fewer than 400,000 distinct CDR3 sequences, about 25% recorded once. Sequencing used blood. The V call is TRBV6-2 or TRBV6-3, the J call TRBJ2-7, with 7 positions matching TRBD2. The sequence was obtained from a man aged 45-60 years with Graves' hyperthyroidism. As DNA, the CDR3 is TGTGCCAGCAGCCAGAGCGGGACCACCTACGAGCAGTACTTC. Encoded protein: CASSQSGTTYEQYF.